This entry describes one T cell receptor beta chain. There is no known antigen for this receptor. Base qualities are not recorded, but no much larger clone differs from it by a single base. The CDR3, cysteine through phenylalanine, is 14 amino acids long. Just CDR3 DNA is preserved here, 42 bases in frame from base 1. From the germline V gene, CDR1 is SGHVS and CDR2 is FQNEAQ. V sheds 2 bases and J sheds 2 bases, leaving 9 bases between their ends. The sample is drawn from a study of early T cells in non-severe SARS-CoV-2 infection (TCRdb year 2021). Some background on the complete study: TCR sequencing used bulk RNA from unsorted whole blood, so alpha and beta chains could not be paired. The research as a whole found: VDJdb matching was skewed toward anti-spike CD8 responses and likely underestimated virus-specific expansions, missing private and CD4 specificities.

The study was a case-control design nested within a healthcare worker cohort in London, UK, with weekly nasopharyngeal swab PCR tests and blood sampling. Healthcare workers were recruited between 23 and 31 March 2020, during the week of the UK lockdown, and were followed weekly for up to about 15 weeks. The protocol used for the library was 5' RACE. The sequencing machine was a NextSeq 500. In the TCR library protocol, unique molecular identifiers were attached to individual cDNA molecules to correct for PCR bias and sequencing error. Both TCR alpha and beta chains were sequenced, and tight co-correlation was observed between alpha and beta sequence abundances in each sample. The authors' analysis ran thus. Decombinator V4 was used to perform V gene, J gene and CDR3 annotation of TCR sequences. Expanded TCRs were defined as changing significantly between any two time points under a Poisson model with p below 0.0001. TCR abundances were normalised to the total number of TCRs sequenced per sample and expressed as counts per million. MAIT TCRs were defined by TRAV1-2 paired with TRAJ12, TRAJ20 or TRAJ33, and iNKT TCRs by TRAV10 paired with TRAJ18. VDJdb, accessed 1 November 2021, was searched for CMV, EBV and SARS-CoV-2 annotated TCRs, excluding TCRs annotated for multiple antigens. The public reads were quality trimmed at Q25 with fastp and then assembled into clones with MiXCR by TCRdb, keeping productive beta chains. CDR3 protein duplicates are merged, each entry listing the most common genes and DNA. These V and J calls rely on TCRdb rather than the paper's analysis. This sample lists about 30,000 distinct CDR3 sequences; roughly 7% were detected once. About a third of the sample is held by the ten biggest clonotypes.

This sequence originates from an adult who was a healthcare worker with PCR-confirmed SARS-CoV-2 infection or an uninfected control (not recorded which). Sequenced: whole blood. The receptor chain draws on TRBV7-8 and TRBJ2-5, with no reliable assignment of the D segment. The nucleotide sequence is given as TGTGCCAGCAGCTTACGTTGGCTGCAAGAGACCCAGTACTTC. This codes for CASSLRWLQETQYF.